This T cell receptor (beta chain) was sequenced for a study of CD8+CD57+ T cells in acquired aplastic anemia. All sequencing subjects had displayed CD8+CD57+ cell expansion on flow cytometry. Genomic DNA provided the template from which TCR beta VDJ and CDR3 profiles were obtained. Each CDR3 protein is one row after TCRdb ran MiXCR on the reads. The table records some 200,000 distinct CDR3 sequences, just under 50% of them present only once. There are many counts of this clonotype. The CDR3 is made up of 13 amino acids. Trimming cost V 1 base and J 2 bases, with 2 bases left between them. The germline V gene has CDR1 SGHTA and CDR2 FQGNSA.

The TCR sequence derives from a human donor with aplastic anemia. The V and J genes are TRBV7-2 and TRBJ2-2; the D is unclear. Sequencing was carried out using sorted CD4+, CD8+, or CD8+CD57+ T cells (not recorded which) from PBMCs. The CDR3 DNA sequence: TGTGCCAGCAGCTTAGATAACACCGGGGAGCTGTTTTTT. Translating gives CASSLDNTGELFF. The full variable domain, with the rest looked up from reference TRBV7-2 and TRBJ2-2, is GAGVSQSPSNKVTEKGKDVELRCDPISGHTALYWYRQSLGQGLEFLIYFQGNSAPDKSGLPSDRFSAERTGGSVSTLTIQRTQQEDSAVYLCASSLDNTGELFFGEGSRLTVL.